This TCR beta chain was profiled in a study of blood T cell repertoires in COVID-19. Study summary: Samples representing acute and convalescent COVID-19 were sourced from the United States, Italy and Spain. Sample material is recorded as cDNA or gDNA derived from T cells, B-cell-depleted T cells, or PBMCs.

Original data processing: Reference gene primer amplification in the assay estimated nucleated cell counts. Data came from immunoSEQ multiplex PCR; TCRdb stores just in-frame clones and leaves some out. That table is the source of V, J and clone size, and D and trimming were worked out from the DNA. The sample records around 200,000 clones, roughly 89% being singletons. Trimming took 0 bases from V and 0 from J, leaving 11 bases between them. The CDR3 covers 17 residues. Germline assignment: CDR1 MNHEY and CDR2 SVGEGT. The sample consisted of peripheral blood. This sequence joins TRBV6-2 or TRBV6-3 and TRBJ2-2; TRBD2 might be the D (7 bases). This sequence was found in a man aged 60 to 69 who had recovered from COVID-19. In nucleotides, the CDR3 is TGTGCCAGCAGTTACTCTCGAGGGGGGGCGAACACCGGGGAGCTGTTTTTT. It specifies CASSYSRGGANTGELFF.